Below, 14 T cell receptor beta chains from the same sample are listed, as sequenced in a study of monozygotic twins with inflammatory bowel disease. TCRdb reworked the 5' RACE reads into one entry per CDR3 protein, no DNA. The sample's table shows around 100,000 distinct CDR3 sequences. Material: blood. These TCRs come from a human donor with ulcerative colitis or Crohn's disease, or a healthy co-twin of an affected twin (not recorded which).

The V call is TRBV28, the J call TRBJ2-7. The CDR3 totals 12 residues. Per germline, CDR1 MDHEN and CDR2 SYDVKM. The CDR3 loop is CASSPTTYEQYF.

This chain's CDR3 is CAWSPVSKQFF. The gene calls are TRBV30 and TRBJ2-1. The CDR3 totals 11 residues. The germline gives CDR1 GTSNPN, CDR2 SVGIG (reference sequence).

The chain combines TRBV7-2 with TRBJ2-2. This CDR3 has 14 amino acids. The germline CDR1 and CDR2 sequences are SGHTA and FQGNSA. The CDR3 is CASSLALGSGELFF.

The genes are TRBV18 and TRBJ2-7; TCRdb gives TRBD1 as the D gene, but with no DNA this cannot be confirmed. The CDR3 length is 15 residues. CDR1 KGHSH and CDR2 LQKENI come from the germline V gene. The CDR3 here is CASSPPGTGTYEQYF.

The CDR3 protein is CASSLNVGANVLTF. This sequence joins TRBV7-2 and TRBJ2-6. The CDR3 has 14 amino acids. The V gene's germline CDR1 is SGHTA and CDR2 FQGNSA.

The rearrangement links TRBV29-1 to TRBJ1-5; with no DNA, the TCRdb D assignment of TRBD1 cannot be verified. The length of the CDR3 is 12 residues. CDR1 and CDR2 (germline): SQVTM, ANQGSEA. The CDR3 here is CSVWGEGQPQHF.

V is TRBV6-5 and J is TRBJ2-1; TCRdb outputs TRBD2, but without DNA this stays unchecked. The CDR3 runs 16 residues. Germline V lookup: CDR1 MNHEY, CDR2 SVGAGI. This chain's CDR3 is CASSYRVAGYYNEQFF.

The V gene is TRBV6-5, the J gene TRBJ2-2; TCRdb's D call, TRBD2, is unchecked because there is no DNA. Germline V lookup: CDR1 MNHEY, CDR2 SVGAGI. There are 18 residues in the CDR3. The chain's CDR3 is CASSYSKWLGTPTGELFF.

The chain combines TRBV7-9 with TRBJ2-5; the TCRdb call, TRBD1, lacks DNA for checking. Germline CDR1 and CDR2: SEHNR and FQNEAQ (reference sequence). CDR3 length: 15 residues. The CDR3 region is CASSLGDRDQETQYF.

This sequence joins TRBV30 and TRBJ2-7; TCRdb names TRBD2, which stays unverified in the absence of DNA. This CDR3 region has 14 residues. The germline V gene encodes CDR1 GTSNPN and CDR2 SVGIG (reference sequence). CDR3 in amino acids: CAWSLSGGAYEQYF.

The V call is TRBV21-1, the J call TRBJ2-5. TRBV21-1 is noted as a pseudogene. The CDR3 loop spans 13 amino acids. The CDR3 sequence: CASSKLVRKTQYF.

This rearrangement joins TRBV28 to TRBJ1-5; TCRdb's D call of TRBD1 is untestable without DNA. Germline V gene sequence: CDR1 MDHEN, CDR2 SYDVKM. This CDR3 spans 14 amino acids. The CDR3 here is CASRLTGAEQPQHF.

The chain links TRBV7-8 to TRBJ2-3; TCRdb calls TRBD1, which cannot be checked without DNA. The germline CDR1 and CDR2 sequences are SGHVS and FQNEAQ. This CDR3 has 16 amino acids. The CDR3 here is CASSPSTGVGENTQYF.

The J gene is TRBJ2-3, the V gene TRBV5-1. CDR1 is SGHRS, CDR2 YFSETQ, per germline. This CDR3 spans 13 amino acids. CDR3 sequence reads: CASSYLYTDTQYF. The full variable domain, completed using reference TRBV5-1 and TRBJ2-3, is KAGVTQTPRYLIKTRGQQVTLSCSPISGHRSVSWYQQTPGQGLQFLFEYFSETQRNKGNFPGRFSGRQFSNSRSEMNVSTLELGDSALYLCASSYLYTDTQYFGPGTRLTVL.